The 24 T cell receptor beta chains presented below share a single source sample, sequenced in a study of T cells in Graves' hyperthyroidism and ophthalmopathy. Amplified TCR beta CDR3 regions came from RNA transcripts. Initially, a first-round RT-PCR of the TCR CDR3 employed the HTBI primer set. Using its own MiXCR run on the multiplex PCR reads, TCRdb lists one record per CDR3 protein. Here the sample spans approximately 690,000 distinct CDR3 sequences, more than 12% being singletons. Sequenced: blood. The receptors were sampled from a woman aged 45-65 years with Graves' ophthalmopathy.

This clonotype was observed a handful of times. This chain joins TRBV12-3 or TRBV12-4 and TRBJ2-6; weak D call: TRBD2 (5 bases). Deletions cut 5 bases from V and 0 bases from J, with 8 bases between. The CDR3 has 15 amino acids. The CDR3 DNA reads TGTGCCAGCAGTGCGGGTTCCTCTGGGGCCAACGTCCTGACTTTC. This sequence encodes CASSAGSSGANVLTF.

This clonotype has ten or more counts. Here the CDR3 reads CASSLGQGVHGELFF. The CDR3 region has the DNA TGTGCCAGTAGTCTGGGACAGGGGGTGCACGGGGAGCTGTTTTTT. The V and J genes are TRBV19 and TRBJ2-2; 11 bases are a match to TRBD1. The CDR3 totals 15 residues. Germline V gene sequence: CDR1 LNHDA, CDR2 SQIVND (reference sequence). J lost 7 bases, V lost 5 bases, and 6 bases had no gene match.

The rearrangement uses TRBV7-2 and TRBJ1-5, with TRBD1 as a possible D gene (5 bases). Germline assignment: CDR1 SGHTA and CDR2 FQGNSA. Trimming took off 5 bases at V and 10 bases at J, with 24 bases between the two ends. CDR3 length: 16 residues. CDR3 loop: CASSQDLIGGRQPQHF. The CDR3, as DNA: TGTGCCAGCAGCCAAGATCTAATTGGGGGTCGCCAACCCCAGCATTTT.

This clonotype has at least ten counts. V and J are TRBV28 and TRBJ2-1; D not certain. V lost 1 base, J lost 4 bases, and 8 bases lay in between. This CDR3 spans 14 amino acids. Germline CDR1 and CDR2: MDHEN and SYDVKM. CDR3 DNA: TGTGCCAGCAGTTTATCAACCAGATACAATGAGCAGTTCTTC. The encoded protein is CASSLSTRYNEQFF. Based on the CDR3 plus reference TRBV28 and TRBJ2-1, the full variable domain is DVKVTQSSRYLVKRTGEKVFLECVQDMDHENMFWYRQDPGLGLRLIYFSYDVKMKEKGDIPEGYSVSREKKERFSLILESASTNQTSMYLCASSLSTRYNEQFFGPGTRLTVL.

With respect to this clonotype: A much more abundant neighbour one base away suggests this may be a read error. The rearrangement links TRBV4-2 to TRBJ1-5; maybe TRBD1 (6 bases). Germline CDR1 is LGHNA and CDR2 is YNFKEQ. V was shortened by 0 bases and J by 5 bases, with 11 bases between the two germline ends. CDR3 length equals 15 residues. CDR3 loop: CASSQDGGPDQPQHF. The CDR3, as DNA: TGTGCCAGCAGCCAAGATGGGGGGCCGGATCAGCCCCAGCATTTT.

This rearrangement joins TRBV27 to TRBJ2-1; 10 positions agree with TRBD2. V was pared by 7 bases and J by 9 bases, with 12 bases of the junction left unmatched. CDR1 is MNHEY, CDR2 SMNVEV, per germline (reference sequence). The CDR3 runs to 15 residues. CDR3 protein: CASKSRAGGGLEQFF. CDR3 nucleotides: TGTGCCAGCAAATCCCGAGCGGGAGGGGGCCTTGAGCAGTTCTTC.

The chain has TRBV12-3 or TRBV12-4 and TRBJ2-2, with D unresolved. This CDR3 has 17 amino acids. Trimming took 3 bases from V and 1 from J, leaving 15 bases between them. The CDR3 coding sequence is TGTGCCAGCAGTTTTTTCGTGCCCCTCCAGAACACCGGGGAGCTGTTTTTT. This codes for CASSFFVPLQNTGELFF.

This clonotype was observed many times. The rearrangement uses TRBV7-9 and TRBJ2-1, with D tentatively TRBD2 (6 bases). Trimming pared 5 bases from V and 3 bases from J, leaving 17 bases between. The CDR3 sequence is 16 residues long. The germline V gene has CDR1 SEHNR and CDR2 FQNEAQ (reference sequence). The CDR3 DNA reads TGTGCCAGCAGCAAGGCGGGGAGTGAAAACTACAATGAGCAGTTCTTC. This encodes CASSKAGSENYNEQFF.

The chain recombines TRBV28 with TRBJ2-6; TRBD2 might be the D (6 bases). Germline V gene data show CDR1 as MDHEN and CDR2 as SYDVKM. CDR3 length: 17 amino acids. V was clipped by 3 bases and J by 2 bases, with 14 bases between them. CDR3 protein: CASSFLSGAAGANVLTF. The CDR3 nucleotides are TGTGCCAGCAGTTTTTTATCGGGAGCTGCTGGGGCCAACGTCCTGACTTTC.

CDR3 nucleotides: TGTGCCACCAGCAGAGATCGTCTGAACACTGAAGCTTTCTTT. Translation gives CATSRDRLNTEAFF. The chain has TRBV15 and TRBJ1-1; no clear D. Germline lookup yields CDR1 LNHNV and CDR2 YYDKDF (reference sequence). V gave up 0 bases and J gave up 0 bases, with 5 bases separating them. The CDR3 sequence is 14 residues long.

The gene calls are TRBV28 and TRBJ2-2; D uncertain. The germline gives CDR1 MDHEN, CDR2 SYDVKM. The CDR3 runs to 16 residues. Trimming shortened V by 5 bases and J by 2 bases, and 15 bases separated the two germline ends. The CDR3 is CASSVLSPPNTGELFF. DNA of the CDR3: TGTGCCAGCAGTGTCCTCTCCCCGCCCAACACCGGGGAGCTGTTTTTT. The variable domain in full, with the rest retrieved from reference TRBV28 and TRBJ2-2, is DVKVTQSSRYLVKRTGEKVFLECVQDMDHENMFWYRQDPGLGLRLIYFSYDVKMKEKGDIPEGYSVSREKKERFSLILESASTNQTSMYLCASSVLSPPNTGELFFGEGSRLTVL.

This clonotype has a count of ten or more. This CDR3 is CATKLGGASEAFF. CDR3 in DNA: TGCGCCACCAAGCTAGGGGGGGCATCGGAAGCTTTCTTT. This chain links TRBV5-1 with TRBJ1-1; possibly TRBD1 for D (6 bases). In germline, CDR1 is SGHRS, CDR2 YFSETQ. There are 13 residues in the CDR3. The ends were cut back, 9 bases at V and 8 bases at J, with 20 bases in the middle.

The V gene is TRBV5-6, the J gene TRBJ2-3; 15 bases are a match to TRBD2. Trimming at V came to 4 bases and at J to 6 bases, leaving 6 bases not matched to a gene. CDR1 is SGHDT and CDR2 is YYEEEE in the germline V gene. The CDR3 is made up of 16 amino acids. CDR3: CASSPPGLAGGDTQYF. CDR3 nucleotide sequence: TGTGCCAGCAGCCCCCCTGGACTAGCGGGAGGGGATACGCAGTATTTT.

Many counts were recorded for this clonotype. The rearrangement uses TRBV6-2 or TRBV6-3 and TRBJ2-1; tentative D call: TRBD2 (6 bases). This CDR3 is built from 14 residues. Trimming removed 7 bases at V and 7 bases at J, with 17 bases between. CDR1 is MNHEY, CDR2 SVGEGT, per germline. CDR3 sequence reads: CASTWPGVLNEQFF. As DNA, the CDR3 is TGTGCCAGCACATGGCCGGGAGTCTTGAATGAGCAGTTCTTC.

The sample holds a few counts of this clonotype. V gene TRBV29-1 combines with J gene TRBJ2-7; a possible D gene is TRBD1 (6 bases). From germline, CDR1 is SQVTM and CDR2 ANQGSEA. The CDR3 extends over 14 amino acids. Trimming cost V 1 base and J 3 bases, with 13 bases left between them. As DNA, the CDR3 is TGCAGCGTTGAAGTGGCTACACAGGGCTACGAGCAGTACTTC. Amino acid sequence: CSVEVATQGYEQYF.

This clonotype occurred many times. The chain is built from TRBV11-2 and TRBJ1-5; TRBD1 is a possible D gene (5 bases). Trimming took off 3 bases at V and 5 bases at J, with 11 bases between the two ends. This CDR3 is 14 amino acids long. The germline gives CDR1 SGHAT, CDR2 FQNNGV. CDR3: CASSLTDFDQPQHF. The CDR3 DNA is TGTGCCAGCAGCTTGACAGATTTTGATCAGCCCCAGCATTTT.

In this sample, this clonotype turned up a few times. The genes are TRBV27 and TRBJ2-1, with D uncertain. The CDR3 has 14 residues. V was shortened by 2 bases and J by 7 bases, with 12 bases between the two germline ends. Germline lookup yields CDR1 MNHEY and CDR2 SMNVEV (reference sequence). The CDR3 coding sequence is TGTGCCAGCAGTTTAAAATGGGTCGGGAATGAGCAGTTCTTC. The encoded protein is CASSLKWVGNEQFF.

This clonotype was observed many times. The V gene is TRBV7-8, the J gene TRBJ2-7; D unresolved. CDR1 and CDR2 (germline): SGHVS, FQNEAQ. Trimming removed 5 bases from V and 4 bases from J, with 18 bases in between. The CDR3 has 15 residues. CDR3 DNA: TGTGCCAGCAGCAAAAGTGGGGATTTGGGGTACGAGCAGTACTTC. Translating gives CASSKSGDLGYEQYF. The full variable domain, rest sourced from reference TRBV7-8 and TRBJ2-7, is GAGVSQSPRYKVAKRGQDVALRCDPISGHVSLFWYQQALGQGPEFLTYFQNEAQLDKSGLPSDRFFAERPEGSVSTLKIQRTQQEDSAVYLCASSKSGDLGYEQYFGPGTRLTVT.

Ten or more counts support this clonotype. The chain carries TRBV28 and TRBJ2-4, with 8 bases that match TRBD1. Germline-derived CDR1 and CDR2 are MDHEN and SYDVKM. The CDR3 has 15 amino acids. With 2 bases clipped from V and 6 bases from J, the junction kept 6 bases outside the gene matches. CDR3 protein: CASSLSDRGGNIQYF. In DNA form, the CDR3 reads TGTGCCAGCAGTTTAAGCGACAGGGGCGGAAACATTCAGTACTTC.

In its sample, this clonotype was seen a few times. This chain's CDR3 is CAISTTNRGPSYIQYF. The CDR3 DNA reads TGTGCCATCAGTACCACCAACAGGGGGCCTAGCTACATTCAGTACTTC. The chain combines TRBV10-3 with TRBJ2-4, with 9 bases lining up with TRBD1. Germline V gives CDR1 ENHRY, CDR2 SYGVKD. The CDR3 is made up of 16 amino acids. V dropped 5 bases and J dropped 8; count of bases not matched to a gene: 13.

This chain connects TRBV20-1 to TRBJ2-5; 13 positions agree with TRBD2. The CDR3 runs to 14 residues. The ends lost 5 bases at V and 4 bases at J; junction bases unmatched: 4. Per the germline V gene, CDR1 is DFQATT and CDR2 is SNEGSKA (reference sequence). The CDR3 sequence: CSARGLAGAETQYF. In DNA, the CDR3 is TGCAGTGCTCGAGGACTAGCGGGAGCAGAGACCCAGTACTTC.

This clonotype was found a few times. This chain joins TRBV28 and TRBJ2-1, with 10 bases fitting TRBD1. V lost 6 bases and J lost 15; bases outside the gene matches: 14. In germline, CDR1 is MDHEN, CDR2 SYDVKM. The CDR3 runs to 14 residues. The CDR3 DNA is TGTGCCAGCAGCCTGACAGGGGGCTTTCTTTTTCGGTTCTTC. Its translation is CASSLTGGFLFRFF. Variable domain in full (rest from reference TRBV28 and TRBJ2-1): DVKVTQSSRYLVKRTGEKVFLECVQDMDHENMFWYRQDPGLGLRLIYFSYDVKMKEKGDIPEGYSVSREKKERFSLILESASTNQTSMYLCASSLTGGFLFRFFGPGTRLTVL.

This clonotype was counted only a few times. The V gene is TRBV12-3 or TRBV12-4, the J gene TRBJ2-3, with 7 bases aligning to TRBD1. V lost 6 bases and J lost 4; bases outside the gene matches: 4. The CDR3 has 13 amino acids. CDR3 sequence reads: CASRPGTADTQYF. CDR3 DNA sequence: TGTGCCAGCAGGCCCGGGACAGCAGATACGCAGTATTTT.

This clonotype has at least ten counts. J is TRBJ2-5 and V is TRBV20-1; D is unresolved. Trimming stripped 3 bases from V and 4 bases from J, with 18 bases between. Germline CDR1 and CDR2: DFQATT and SNEGSKA (reference sequence). The CDR3 spans 15 residues. The CDR3 bases are TGCAGTGCTAGGGTGGCCAGGCATTTCGGAGAGACCCAGTACTTC. Its protein product is CSARVARHFGETQYF.